These T cell receptor beta chains were read from a single sample in a study of blood T cells in healthy people across ages. TCRdb fed the 5' RACE reads into MiXCR, producing one record per CDR3 protein. This sample has roughly 790,000 distinct CDR3 sequences; roughly 44% occur once, and the top ten carry about 20%. Material: blood. Receptor source: a woman aged 60 to 75 in good health. Each CDR3 is given with its conserved first and last residue.

v_call: TRBV6-4
cdr3_aa: CASSLPGTGANGYTF

v_call: TRBV24-1
cdr3_aa: CATSDLFGQESYEQYF

v_call: TRBV9
cdr3_aa: CASSASPHTDTQYF

v_call: TRBV12-5
cdr3_aa: CASGLVITSGSTGNEQFF

v_call: TRBV7-3
cdr3_aa: CTSSLGTGREQYF

v_call: TRBV15
cdr3_aa: CATRGGGGRNEQFF

v_call: TRBV7-7
cdr3_aa: CASSSSLTSGSPTDTQYF

v_call: TRBV10-3
cdr3_aa: CAISESLTETPNYGYTF

v_call: TRBV7-3
cdr3_aa: CASSRTGLAGGLNTGELFF

v_call: TRBV7-2
cdr3_aa: CASSPMSTVYEQYF

v_call: TRBV12-3/TRBV12-4
cdr3_aa: CASSSGVVPDTQYF

v_call: TRBV2
cdr3_aa: CACLAGESSYEQYF

v_call: TRBV7-9
cdr3_aa: CASRASGLADSTDTQYF

v_call: TRBV20-1
cdr3_aa: CSASGSGGSTDTLYF

v_call: TRBV7-2
cdr3_aa: CASSLGYHEQYF

v_call: TRBV7-9
cdr3_aa: CASSLETGTAGNQPQHF

v_call: TRBV7-9
cdr3_aa: CASSLAHTSGSDEQYF

v_call: TRBV5-1
cdr3_aa: CASSLEGGDGQFF

v_call: TRBV7-6
cdr3_aa: CASSRGQGEGEQYF

v_call: TRBV5-1
cdr3_aa: CASSLAREIYGYTF

v_call: TRBV5-5
cdr3_aa: CASSLADSVYEQYF

v_call: TRBV6-5
cdr3_aa: CASSYRYYGNEQFF

v_call: TRBV20-1
cdr3_aa: CSAGKTAVGANEQYF

v_call: TRBV9
cdr3_aa: CASSVVGENQETQYF

v_call: TRBV7-8
cdr3_aa: CASSPTPLAGASTDTQYF

v_call: TRBV3-1
cdr3_aa: CASSPRTSGDGDTQYF

v_call: TRBV30
cdr3_aa: CAWSGPLWEQYF

v_call: TRBV29-1
cdr3_aa: CSVDARDRGLVDTQYF

v_call: TRBV4-2
cdr3_aa: CASSQEKRDFYEQYF

v_call: TRBV29-1
cdr3_aa: CSVVGAFEYNEQFF

v_call: TRBV4-2
cdr3_aa: CASSQERGVSYEQYF

v_call: TRBV5-4
cdr3_aa: CASSPAGGGRGEQYF

v_call: TRBV7-3
cdr3_aa: CASSLRGGRAPTDTQYF

v_call: TRBV30
cdr3_aa: CAWSVGLAGGNEQFF

v_call: TRBV9
cdr3_aa: CASSVDVNQPQHF

v_call: TRBV20-1
cdr3_aa: CSAGAGGPSYEQYF

v_call: TRBV10-3
cdr3_aa: CATKDRQDTEAFF

v_call: TRBV28
cdr3_aa: CASIPGGGLPDNEQFF

v_call: TRBV29-1
cdr3_aa: CSVFRSGTRSYEQYF

v_call: TRBV20-1
cdr3_aa: CSAEDAGGVTEAFF

v_call: TRBV18
cdr3_aa: CASSPSRVWGQETQYF

v_call: TRBV9
cdr3_aa: CASSVRRGEGNEKLFF

v_call: TRBV29-1
cdr3_aa: CSVAPAGAGEQYF

v_call: TRBV9
cdr3_aa: CASSVRPLGETQFF

v_call: TRBV10-3
cdr3_aa: CVIRRSGYEQYF

v_call: TRBV29-1
cdr3_aa: CSVVYSGGLQETQYF

v_call: TRBV10-3
cdr3_aa: CASIRDIFSSTDTQYF

v_call: TRBV9
cdr3_aa: CASSAGPTYEQYF

v_call: TRBV10-1
cdr3_aa: CASSESSGTNSPLHF

v_call: TRBV7-2
cdr3_aa: CASTKAGVPRDGYTF